This entry lists 32 T cell receptor beta chains sequenced from one sample in a study of immune characterization of retroperitoneal liposarcoma. TCRdb processed the PCR reads anew with MiXCR; each CDR3 protein has one entry. The repertoire holds about 10,000 distinct CDR3 sequences, about 29% seen once, with roughly 8.7% in the top ten. Sequences were obtained from tumor tissue. The receptor set was obtained from a male donor with retroperitoneal liposarcoma.

This clonotype was detected ten times or more. J is TRBJ2-1 and V is TRBV6-6; either TRBD1 or TRBD2 may fit D (6 bases each). The DNA end lines up better with TRBJ2-7; the J call may be wrong. The V gene's germline CDR1 is MNHNY and CDR2 SVGAGI (reference sequence). This CDR3 region has 13 residues. Written as DNA, the CDR3 is TGTGCCAGCAGTTACTCATCGGGGGCCGAGCAGTACTTC. As protein: CASSYSSGAEQYF.

The chain employs TRBV19 and TRBJ2-7; 11 nucleotides match TRBD1. The trim removed 6 bases at V and 6 bases at J, leaving 10 bases unmatched. Germline V lookup: CDR1 LNHDA, CDR2 SQIVND (reference sequence). This CDR3 comprises 15 residues. The CDR3 sequence is CASSLSDRGPSEQYF. The DNA of the CDR3 is TGTGCCAGTAGCCTATCGGACAGGGGGCCCAGCGAGCAGTACTTC.

This clonotype is categorized as medium-sized. The rearrangement links TRBV6-1 to TRBJ2-1; maybe TRBD1 (6 bases). There are 16 residues in the CDR3. The germline V gene has CDR1 MNHNS and CDR2 SASEGT. V shed 5 bases and J shed 10 bases, with 24 bases lying between them. The CDR3 coding sequence is TGTGCCAGCAGTTTGCCCGCCGGTACAGGGTGGTACGAGCAGTTCTTC. It specifies CASSLPAGTGWYEQFF.

This clonotype was recorded many times. J is TRBJ1-2 and V is TRBV7-8, with a weak D call TRBD1 (5 bases). Trimming shortened V by 3 bases and J by 8 bases, and 16 bases separated the two germline ends. The CDR3 totals 14 residues. Per germline, CDR1 SGHVS and CDR2 FQNEAQ. The CDR3 is CASSLGPRTGGYTF. CDR3 coding DNA: TGTGCCAGCAGCTTGGGGCCCCGGACGGGGGGCTACACCTTC.

The rearrangement uses TRBV6-1 and TRBJ2-3, with D possibly being TRBD1 or TRBD2 (5 bases each). Germline V gene lookup returns CDR1 MNHNS and CDR2 SASEGT. The CDR3 spans 15 residues. Between the trimmed V and J ends, which lost 6 bases and 1 base, there was a span of 14 bases. In nucleotides, the CDR3 is TGTGCCAGCAGCCTCCGCCGGGACCGCACAGATACGCAGTATTTT. This codes for CASSLRRDRTDTQYF.

A few counts support this clonotype. V is TRBV4-1 and J is TRBJ2-6; 8 positions match TRBD2. The CDR3 spans 19 residues. Germline loops: CDR1 MGHRA, CDR2 YSYEKL. The V and J ends lost 2 bases and 0 bases, in that order; junction bases with no gene match: 9. CDR3 protein: CASSQLGLADISGANVLTF. CDR3 nucleotide sequence: TGCGCCAGCAGCCAACTAGGACTAGCCGATATCTCTGGGGCCAACGTCCTGACTTTC.

The CDR3 sequence is CASGDRGLPNTEAFF. The CDR3 DNA sequence: TGTGCCAGCGGGGACAGGGGGCTGCCGAACACTGAAGCTTTCTTT. This rearrangement joins TRBV27 to TRBJ1-1; 12 bases match TRBD1. Germline loops: CDR1 MNHEY, CDR2 SMNVEV (reference sequence). The CDR3 totals 15 residues. The J segment lost 1 base and the V segment lost 8 bases, leaving 5 bases of the junction unmatched.

V gene TRBV6-1 combines with J gene TRBJ2-3, with TRBD1 identical over 9 bases. The CDR3 is 13 amino acids. V dropped 6 bases and J dropped 6; count of bases not matched to a gene: 4. Germline CDR1 is MNHNS and CDR2 is SASEGT. The CDR3 sequence is CASRGTGMDTQYF. DNA of the CDR3: TGTGCCAGCAGGGGGACAGGGATGGATACGCAGTATTTT.

This clonotype was detected ten times or more. This chain connects TRBV11-3 to TRBJ2-3, with D perhaps matching TRBD2 (6 bases). The germline V and J ends were trimmed by 5 bases and 2 bases, with 17 bases remaining between them. The CDR3 has 16 residues. The germline CDR1 and CDR2 sequences are SGHNT and YENEEA. The CDR3 protein is CASSLLGGVNTDTQYF. CDR3 coding DNA: TGTGCCAGCAGCCTATTAGGCGGGGTGAACACAGATACGCAGTATTTT.

This clonotype has ten or more counts. The chain couples TRBV11-2 to TRBJ2-1, with 12 bases identical to TRBD2. CDR3 length: 17 residues. Germline-derived CDR1 and CDR2 are SGHAT and FQNNGV. V was pared by 1 base and J by 7 bases, with 8 bases of the junction left unmatched. CDR3 loop: CASSLVLLAGGGNEQFF. For the CDR3, the DNA is TGTGCCAGCAGCTTAGTCCTTCTAGCGGGAGGGGGGAATGAGCAGTTCTTC. The full variable domain, in which reference TRBV11-2 and TRBJ2-1 provide the parts outside the CDR3, is EAGVAQSPRYKIIEKRQSVAFWCNPISGHATLYWYQQILGQGPKLLIQFQNNGVVDDSQLPKDRFSAERLKGVDSTLKIQPAKLEDSAVYLCASSLVLLAGGGNEQFFGPGTRLTVL.

This clonotype is medium-sized within its sample. V is TRBV7-2 and J is TRBJ2-1, with 10 bases matching TRBD2. Germline loops: CDR1 SGHTA, CDR2 FQGNSA. This CDR3 is built from 15 residues. Trimming at V came to 5 bases and at J to 4 bases, leaving 5 bases not matched to a gene. The chain's CDR3 is CASSPDSGRYNEQFF. The CDR3 region has the DNA TGTGCCAGCAGCCCAGATAGCGGGAGGTACAATGAGCAGTTCTTC.

This clonotype came up a few times. The chain has TRBV5-1 and TRBJ2-1; the D is unclear. The tail of the sequence fits TRBJ2-7 better, so the J call may be wrong. Germline V gives CDR1 SGHRS, CDR2 YFSETQ. The CDR3 extends over 14 amino acids. The CDR3 DNA sequence: TGCGCCAGCAGCTTTGACGCCATGGGGATTGAGCAGTACTTC. Its translation is CASSFDAMGIEQYF.

This clonotype was counted many times. This chain links TRBV6-1 with TRBJ1-1; D ambiguous. CDR3 size: 14 residues. Trimming shortened V by 0 bases and J by 7 bases, and 12 bases separated the two germline ends. The germline V gene encodes CDR1 MNHNS and CDR2 SASEGT. DNA of the CDR3: TGTGCCAGCAGTGAAGCGGGAGGATTGCTTGAAGCTTTCTTT. The encoded protein is CASSEAGGLLEAFF.

This rearrangement joins TRBV27 to TRBJ1-5; D is undetermined. The germline V gene has CDR1 MNHEY and CDR2 SMNVEV (reference sequence). V shed 8 bases and J shed 7 bases, with 15 bases lying between them. The CDR3 is 13 residues long. The CDR3 bases are TGTGCCAGCGGGTGGCCCGGGAGGCAGCCCCAGCATTTT. It is translated as CASGWPGRQPQHF.

There are a few counts of this clonotype. The V gene is TRBV6-1, the J gene TRBJ2-3; 10 bases map to TRBD1. Trimming cost V 3 bases and J 0 bases; bases outside gene matches: 6. The CDR3 covers 17 residues. Germline-derived CDR1 and CDR2 are MNHNS and SASEGT. The CDR3 region has the DNA TGTGCCAGCAGTGACCCGACAGGGGGCCTAAGCACAGATACGCAGTATTTT. As protein: CASSDPTGGLSTDTQYF.

This clonotype has just one count. For the CDR3, the DNA is TGCGCCAGCCAGTGGGAGATGAACACTGAAGCTTTCTTT. This gives the protein CASQWEMNTEAFF. The rearrangement uses TRBV4-1 and TRBJ1-1; no definite D call. The germline gives CDR1 MGHRA, CDR2 YSYEKL. V dropped 8 bases and J dropped 0 bases, with 10 bases sitting between them. The CDR3 totals 13 residues.

The chain is built from TRBV6-6 and TRBJ2-5; the D is unclear. The DNA end is more similar to TRBJ2-1, so the J call may be wrong. Per the germline V gene, CDR1 is MNHNY and CDR2 is SVGAGI (reference sequence). The CDR3 runs 13 residues. CDR3 in amino acids: CASSYSRLNEQFF. In DNA, the CDR3 is TGTGCCAGCAGTTACTCGAGACTCAATGAGCAGTTCTTC.

This clonotype showed up many times. V and J are TRBV7-2 and TRBJ2-5, with 8 nucleotides matching TRBD1. The assigned J gene may be wrong: the sequence end matches TRBJ2-7 better. The germline CDR1 and CDR2 sequences are SGHTA and FQGNSA. The CDR3 spans 15 residues. The CDR3 DNA sequence: TGTGCCAGCAGCTCGATGGACAGGGCCCAAGACGAGCAGTACTTC. Its translation is CASSSMDRAQDEQYF.

The rearrangement joins TRBV7-2 to TRBJ2-1, with TRBD2 as a possible D gene (6 bases). V was clipped by 5 bases and J by 8 bases, with 10 bases between them. The germline V gene encodes CDR1 SGHTA and CDR2 FQGNSA. This CDR3 contains 12 residues. The CDR3 here is CASSVTRDEQFF. The CDR3 DNA sequence: TGTGCCAGCAGCGTGACTAGAGATGAGCAGTTCTTC.

This chain uses TRBV25-1 with TRBJ2-3; unclear D gene. The J call may not be correct, given that the DNA end is closer to TRBJ2-7. The CDR3 totals 11 residues. Germline V gene lookup returns CDR1 MGHDK and CDR2 SYGVNS. CDR3 amino acids: CASSSFNEQYF. DNA of the CDR3: TGTGCCAGCAGTAGTTTTAATGAGCAGTACTTC.

The chain combines TRBV10-2 with TRBJ2-1; perhaps TRBD1 as D (5 bases). The V and J ends lost 4 bases and 0 bases respectively, with 10 bases between them. The CDR3 runs 15 residues. Germline-derived CDR1 and CDR2 are WSHSY and SAAADI. The CDR3 sequence is CASSGLDSSYNEQFF. The CDR3 DNA sequence: TGCGCCAGCAGTGGTCTTGACAGCTCCTACAATGAGCAGTTCTTC.

Ten or more counts support this clonotype. The chain combines TRBV11-3 with TRBJ2-7, with TRBD2 as a possible D gene (5 bases). Germline CDR1 reads SGHNT; CDR2 reads YENEEA. Trimming took off 1 base at V and 0 bases at J, with 7 bases between the two ends. This CDR3 is 14 amino acids long. The CDR3 sequence is CASSLGGSSYEQYF. DNA of the CDR3: TGTGCCAGCAGCTTAGGAGGGAGCTCCTACGAGCAGTACTTC.

This clonotype was counted at least ten times. The chain links TRBV6-1 to TRBJ2-3, with D possibly being TRBD1 (5 bases). Germline assignment: CDR1 MNHNS and CDR2 SASEGT. The CDR3 has 13 amino acids. The V gene lost 5 bases and the J gene lost 4 bases, with 10 bases spanning the gap. The CDR3 DNA follows: TGTGCCAGCAGTATCCGACAGTCAGATACGCAGTATTTT. It specifies CASSIRQSDTQYF.

This clonotype was detected only a few times. The chain uses TRBV7-3 and TRBJ2-6; D remains unclear. The CDR3 consists of 17 residues. Germline V gene data show CDR1 as SGHTA and CDR2 as FQGTGA. V was pared by 4 bases and J by 0 bases, with 13 bases between. The CDR3 DNA reads TGTGCCAGCAGCTCCCCTCAAAGCAGCTCTGGGGCCAACGTCCTGACTTTC. This translates into CASSSPQSSSGANVLTF. The full variable domain, its missing parts supplied by reference TRBV7-3 and TRBJ2-6, is GAGVSQTPSNKVTEKGKYVELRCDPISGHTALYWYRQSLGQGPEFLIYFQGTGAADDSGLPNDRFFAVRPEGSVSTLKIQRTERGDSAVYLCASSSPQSSSGANVLTFGAGSRLTVL.

By share, this clonotype ranks as medium-sized. The DNA is left out, because the CDR3 cannot be placed on it with certainty; the CDR3 is given as TCRdb lists it. The rearrangement uses TRBV7-2 and TRBJ1-2. The length of the CDR3 is 14 amino acids, counting both ends. Germline V gene lookup returns CDR1 SGHTA and CDR2 FQGNSA. This chain's CDR3 is CASSFGSGGRGYTF.

V gene TRBV11-3 combines with J gene TRBJ2-3; TRBD2 is a possible D gene (6 bases). This CDR3 is built from 14 residues. Germline values: CDR1 SGHNT, CDR2 YENEEA. Trimming removed 7 bases from V and 1 base from J, with 12 bases in between. The CDR3 loop is CASNIPSGTDTQYF. The CDR3, as DNA: TGTGCCAGCAACATCCCTAGCGGCACAGATACGCAGTATTTT.

The chain uses TRBV7-6 and TRBJ2-1; maybe TRBD1 (6 bases). This CDR3 has 17 amino acids. Germline assignment: CDR1 SGHVS and CDR2 FNYEAQ. Trimming stripped 1 base from V and 0 bases from J, with 13 bases between. CDR3 in DNA: TGTGCCAGCAGCTTAGTGTCGGCAGGGGCCTCCTACAATGAGCAGTTCTTC. This gives the protein CASSLVSAGASYNEQFF.

This chain links TRBV27 with TRBJ2-1, with D unresolved. From germline, CDR1 is MNHEY and CDR2 SMNVEV (reference sequence). V was shortened by 3 bases and J by 2 bases, with 5 bases between the two germline ends. CDR3 length equals 13 residues. The CDR3 loop reads CASSFSPYNEQFF. DNA for the CDR3: TGTGCCAGCAGTTTTTCTCCCTACAATGAGCAGTTCTTC.

By proportion, this clonotype is medium-sized (0.01 to 0.1%). The gene calls are TRBV7-8 and TRBJ2-1; D tentatively fits TRBD1 or TRBD2 (5 bases each). The V and J ends lost 1 base and 10 bases respectively, with 8 bases between them. CDR3 length: 12 residues. From germline, CDR1 is SGHVS and CDR2 FQNEAQ. The CDR3 loop is CASSLVRGEQFF. The CDR3 nucleotides are TGTGCCAGCAGCTTAGTGAGGGGCGAGCAGTTCTTC. Supplemented by reference TRBV7-8 and TRBJ2-1, the full variable domain reads GAGVSQSPRYKVAKRGQDVALRCDPISGHVSLFWYQQALGQGPEFLTYFQNEAQLDKSGLPSDRFFAERPEGSVSTLKIQRTQQEDSAVYLCASSLVRGEQFFGPGTRLTVL.

The chain couples TRBV11-1 to TRBJ2-2, with 7 nucleotides matching TRBD1. This CDR3 has 16 residues. CDR1 is SGHAT, CDR2 FQDESV, per germline (reference sequence). V was clipped by 4 bases and J by 5 bases; unmatched bases: 10. CDR3 DNA sequence: TGTGCCAGCAGCTCTAAGGGACAGAGATCAACCGGGGAGCTGTTTTTT. As protein: CASSSKGQRSTGELFF.

There are many counts of this clonotype. The rearrangement links TRBV6-1 to TRBJ2-1; D is undetermined. This CDR3 is 14 amino acids long. CDR1 MNHNS and CDR2 SASEGT come from the germline V gene. The V and J ends lost 1 base and 10 bases respectively, with 14 bases between them. CDR3 DNA: TGTGCCAGCAGTGAAGGGCAGGAGACCCACGAGCAGTTCTTC. Translated: CASSEGQETHEQFF.

Within the sample, this clonotype is medium-sized. The rearrangement uses TRBV7-2 and TRBJ2-1; 10 positions agree with TRBD2. Per the germline V gene, CDR1 is SGHTA and CDR2 is FQGNSA. This CDR3 has 16 amino acids. The J segment lost 13 bases and the V segment lost 2 bases, leaving 14 bases of the junction unmatched. CDR3 sequence (DNA): TGTGCCAGCAGCTTACGAACTAGCGGGATGGGTGAGACCCAGTTCTTC. As protein: CASSLRTSGMGETQFF.